The source of this TCR beta chain is a study of blood T cells in healthy people across ages. Study observations and caveats: Diversity of TCR beta per million T cells declined in a roughly linear way with age.

Through a sample-barcoded 5' primer and a J-beta primer mix, a second PCR was run for roughly 6 to 12 cycles. Each CDR3 protein is one row after TCRdb ran MiXCR on the 5' RACE reads. The sample carries about 1.4 million distinct CDR3 sequences, 59% recorded once. CDR1 and CDR2 (germline): LGHNA, YSLEER. The CDR3 length is 20 residues. Concerning this clonotype: Its specificity is unknown. A read error may produce the germline difference seen at one junction end.

V usage is TRBV4-3 and J usage is TRBJ2-1; perhaps TRBD2 as D (5 bases). The sequence was obtained from a man between 18 and 35 years old in good health. Sequencing was done on a sample of blood. The CDR3 bases are TGCGCCAGCAGCCAAGATGGCGCTCACTCGGACTGGAGCTCCTACACTGAGCAGTTCTTC. It codes for CASSQDGAHSDWSSYTEQFF.